These T cell receptor beta chains were read from a single sample in a study of blood T cell repertoires in COVID-19. Sequencing used immunoSEQ multiplex PCR; TCRdb keeps in-frame clones, though not all of them. The data show approximately 290,000 clones, about 80% seen once. Sequencing used peripheral blood. The receptor set was obtained from a person between 65 and 80 years old with COVID-19, enrolled during active disease. Each CDR3 is given with its conserved first and last residue. Each record gives: clone size, CDR3 length, J gene, D gene, V gene, CDR3 DNA, CDR3 protein. A D gene is named only where the DNA matches it firmly. Clone size is not always given. Where it is, it says once, few, many or a class for expanded clones.

NA | 15 | TRBJ2-2 | NA | TRBV5-4 | TGTGCCAGCAGCTTGGGGTTAGCGCGTACCGGGGAGCTGTTTTTT | CASSLGLARTGELFF
NA | 16 | TRBJ2-3 | TRBD2 | TRBV3-1/TRBV3-2 | TGTGCCAGCAGGCGAACTAGCGGGGGGTACACAGATACGCAGTATTTT | CASRRTSGGYTDTQYF
NA | 13 | TRBJ2-3 | NA | TRBV27 | TGTGCCAGTCGTAGGGGGAGCACAGATACGCAGTATTTT | CASRRGSTDTQYF
NA | 15 | TRBJ2-5 | TRBD1 | TRBV5-1 | TGCGCCAGCAGCTTGGGTAACAGGGGCCCAGAGACCCAGTACTTC | CASSLGNRGPETQYF
NA | 14 | TRBJ2-1 | TRBD1 | TRBV28 | TGTGCCAGCAGAGTAGGGGGCGTTTACAATGAGCAGTTCTTC | CASRVGGVYNEQFF
NA | 14 | TRBJ1-2 | TRBD1 | TRBV3-1/TRBV3-2 | TGTGCCAGCAGCCAAGGGACAGGGAACTATGGCTACACCTTC | CASSQGTGNYGYTF
NA | 14 | TRBJ1-4 | NA | TRBV27 | TGTGCCAGCAGTTCCCCAGGGGATAATGAAAAACTGTTTTTT | CASSSPGDNEKLFF
NA | 15 | TRBJ2-2 | TRBD2 | TRBV7-2 | TGTGCCAGCAGCCCCAGCGGGAGGAACACCGGGGAGCTGTTTTTT | CASSPSGRNTGELFF
NA | 16 | TRBJ1-1 | TRBD1 | TRBV28 | TGTGCCAGCAGTTTATCGGGGACAGTCTTGAACACTGAAGCTTTCTTT | CASSLSGTVLNTEAFF
NA | 14 | TRBJ1-5 | TRBD1 | TRBV5-8 | TGTGCCAGCAGCCCTTACAGGGGGAATCAGCCCCAGCATTTT | CASSPYRGNQPQHF
NA | 13 | TRBJ2-7 | NA | TRBV24-1 | TGTGCCACCAGTGACTCGCACAGGGCCGAGCAGTACTTC | CATSDSHRAEQYF
NA | 16 | TRBJ2-1 | NA | TRBV5-1 | TGCGCCAGCAGCTTGGCCGGGGTAGTTTCCTACAATGAGCAGTTCTTC | CASSLAGVVSYNEQFF
NA | 16 | TRBJ2-2 | NA | TRBV9 | TGTGCCAGCAGCGTAGTAGAGCGTAGCAGCATCGGGGAGCTGTTTTTT | CASSVVERSSIGELFF
NA | 18 | TRBJ2-5 | NA | TRBV6-2/TRBV6-3 | TGTGCCAGCAGTTACTCAAAACCCGAGACTAGAGAGAGAAAGACCCAGTACTTC | CASSYSKPETRERKTQYF
few | 16 | TRBJ2-7 | NA | TRBV5-5 | TGTGCCAGCAGCTTGGGGACAGCGACCAACCCCTACGAGCAGTACTTC | CASSLGTATNPYEQYF
NA | 14 | TRBJ1-1 | NA | TRBV6-6 | TGTGCCAGCAGCCGTGAAACGGGTGGCACTGAAGCTTTCTTT | CASSRETGGTEAFF
NA | 14 | TRBJ1-6 | NA | TRBV9 | TGTGCCAGCAGCGTAGCTCCTTATAATTCACCCCTCCACTTT | CASSVAPYNSPLHF
NA | 14 | TRBJ2-5 | NA | TRBV15 | TGTGCCACCAGCATCGGTACAGAGCAAGAGACCCAGTACTTC | CATSIGTEQETQYF
NA | 14 | TRBJ1-2 | NA | TRBV9 | TGTGCCAGCAGCGTAGAGCGGGGGTGGGGTGGCTACACCTTC | CASSVERGWGGYTF
NA | 16 | TRBJ1-2 | NA | TRBV4-3 | TGCGCCAGCAGCCATCCGACGGGATTGAAGGCGGGTGGCTACACCTTC | CASSHPTGLKAGGYTF
NA | 16 | TRBJ2-7 | NA | TRBV27 | TGTGCCAGCAGTTTATCAGGGGTGGGGCCTTCCTACGAGCAGTACTTC | CASSLSGVGPSYEQYF
NA | 19 | TRBJ2-4 | TRBD2 | TRBV13 | TGTGCCAGCGCAATATGGGGACTAGCGGCAGGGTTAGTCAAAAACATTCAGTACTTC | CASAIWGLAAGLVKNIQYF
NA | 17 | TRBJ1-6 | TRBD1 | TRBV5-6 | TGTGCCAGCAGATTTGGACAGGGGAGCTCCTATAATTCACCCCTCCACTTT | CASRFGQGSSYNSPLHF
NA | 12 | TRBJ2-1 | TRBD1 | TRBV18 | TGTGCCAGCTCACCTGGGACAGGAGAGCAGTTCTTC | CASSPGTGEQFF
few | 13 | TRBJ1-1 | TRBD1 | TRBV19 | TGTGCCAGTAGTACGACAGGGAGGTCTGAAGCTTTCTTT | CASSTTGRSEAFF
NA | 13 | TRBJ1-2 | TRBD1 | TRBV6-5 | TGTGCCAGCGGACAGGGGACCAACTATGGCTACACCTTC | CASGQGTNYGYTF
NA | 15 | TRBJ2-7 | TRBD2 | TRBV27 | TGTGCCAGCAGACCCACTAGCGGGAGCCCCCACGAGCAGTACTTC | CASRPTSGSPHEQYF
many | 17 | TRBJ2-1 | NA | TRBV5-1 | TGCGCCAGCAGCTTGTTGGGGACTTTAAGCTCCTACAATGAGCAGTTCTTC | CASSLLGTLSSYNEQFF
many | 11 | TRBJ2-7 | NA | TRBV24-1 | TGTGCCACCAGTGCCTTTTACGAGCAGTACTTC | CATSAFYEQYF
NA | 15 | TRBJ2-1 | TRBD2 | TRBV7-2 | TGTGCCAGCAGCAACCCGGGACTAGCGAACAATGAGCAGTTCTTC | CASSNPGLANNEQFF
NA | 15 | TRBJ2-3 | TRBD2 | TRBV5-6 | TGTGCCAGCAGCTCGAAGACTAGCATTGCAGATACGCAGTATTTT | CASSSKTSIADTQYF
NA | 16 | TRBJ1-5 | NA | TRBV7-2 | TGTGCCAGCAGCTTAGCGCAGGGTTTAAGGTCTAAGAACCAGCATTTT | CASSLAQGLRSKNQHF
NA | 15 | TRBJ2-7 | TRBD1 | TRBV24-1 | TGTGCCACCAGTGATTTGTACAGGGGCTCCTACGAGCAGTACTTC | CATSDLYRGSYEQYF
NA | 15 | TRBJ2-1 | TRBD1 | TRBV24-1 | TGTGCCACCAGTGATTTCCTGGGACAGGGCTATGAGCAGTTCTTC | CATSDFLGQGYEQFF
NA | 16 | TRBJ1-3 | NA | TRBV6-1 | TGTGCCAGCAGTGAAAGACCAGGACTCACCAGAAACACCATATATTTT | CASSERPGLTRNTIYF
NA | 15 | TRBJ1-2 | TRBD1 | TRBV19 | TGTGCCATTAATCCCGGGACAGGCTTTAACTATGGCTACACCTTC | CAINPGTGFNYGYTF
NA | 15 | TRBJ1-5 | NA | TRBV30 | TGTGCCTGGAGTGTATTAGACAGGAGTCATCAGCCCCAGCATTTT | CAWSVLDRSHQPQHF
NA | 15 | TRBJ2-4 | NA | TRBV19 | TGTGCCAGTAGTATTCAGTGGGGGCGCGGAAACATTCAGTACTTC | CASSIQWGRGNIQYF
NA | 14 | TRBJ1-5 | TRBD1 | TRBV7-2 | TGTGCCAGCAGCACATCCGGACAGGGTCTGCCCCAGCATTTT | CASSTSGQGLPQHF
NA | 19 | TRBJ1-1 | TRBD1 | TRBV19 | TGTGCCGCGTCAAACAGTCGGGGACAGGGGGCTGGGGGTCTCACTGAAGCTTTCTTT | CAASNSRGQGAGGLTEAFF
few | 16 | TRBJ1-2 | TRBD1 | TRBV9 | TGTGCCAGCAGCGTACACGGACAGGGGGCGGGCTATGGCTACACCTTC | CASSVHGQGAGYGYTF
once | 14 | TRBJ1-6 | TRBD1 | TRBV27 | TGTGCCAGCAGTTCGGACAGGGGTTATTCACCCCTCCACTTT | CASSSDRGYSPLHF
NA | 15 | TRBJ2-2 | TRBD1 | TRBV11-3 | TGTGCCAGCAGCATTCGACAGGGAGTGGCCGGGGAGCTGTTTTTT | CASSIRQGVAGELFF
once | 14 | TRBJ2-7 | NA | TRBV5-1 | TGCGCCAGCAGCTTGGAGGGGTCGGGCTACGAGCAGTACTTC | CASSLEGSGYEQYF
NA | 20 | TRBJ1-5 | TRBD1 | TRBV28 | TGTGCCAGCAGAAGGCTCCCGGGGACAGGGGGCTCGGGAAGCAATCAGCCCCAGCATTTT | CASRRLPGTGGSGSNQPQHF
many | 15 | TRBJ1-5 | NA | TRBV19 | TGTGCCAGTAGTATAGATGGACAACAAAAGGGGCCCCAGCATTTT | CASSIDGQQKGPQHF
NA | 15 | TRBJ2-7 | TRBD1 | TRBV5-4 | TGTGCCAGCAGCCCGGGGACAGGGGGTATTTACGAGCAGTACTTC | CASSPGTGGIYEQYF
NA | 13 | TRBJ2-4 | TRBD2 | TRBV19 | TGTGCCAGTAGTAGCGGGAGTGTCAACATTCAGTACTTC | CASSSGSVNIQYF
NA | 11 | TRBJ1-5 | NA | TRBV19 | TGTGCCAGTAGGGCCGGGGAGCCCCAGCATTTT | CASRAGEPQHF
NA | 16 | TRBJ1-3 | NA | TRBV4-1 | TGCGCCAGCAGCCAAGATAATTGGGGGGCTGGAAACACCATATATTTT | CASSQDNWGAGNTIYF
NA | 19 | TRBJ2-1 | NA | TRBV6-2/TRBV6-3 | TGTGCCAGCAGTTACTCACCACTTCAGGCGATAAGCTCCTACAATGAGCAGTTCTTC | CASSYSPLQAISSYNEQFF
NA | 13 | TRBJ2-1 | NA | TRBV5-6 | TGTGCCAGCAGCTTGGATTGGGGGGATGAGCAGTTCTTC | CASSLDWGDEQFF